The text below deals with one T cell receptor beta chain. Using immunoSEQ multiplex PCR, the repertoire was profiled, and TCRdb retains in-frame clones only, with some absent. The sample lists nearly 7,000 clones, roughly 80% occurring once. The sample comes from a study of T cell repertoires in ileal Crohn's disease. Across the whole study: Less than 45% were active smokers at surgery; median disease duration was about 7.5 years.

The length of the CDR3 is 14 residues. The V segment lost 5 bases and the J segment 5 bases; nucleotides outside the gene matches: 5. The germline V gene encodes CDR1 SGHVS and CDR2 FQNEAQ. This TCR came from an adult with Crohn's disease. The V and J genes are TRBV7-8 and TRBJ2-1; TRBD2 matches at 8 bases. Specimen: ileal tissue. The CDR3 loop reads CASSLRGGHNEQFF. CDR3 nucleotide sequence: TGTGCCAGCAGCCTCCGGGGGGGACACAATGAGCAGTTCTTC.